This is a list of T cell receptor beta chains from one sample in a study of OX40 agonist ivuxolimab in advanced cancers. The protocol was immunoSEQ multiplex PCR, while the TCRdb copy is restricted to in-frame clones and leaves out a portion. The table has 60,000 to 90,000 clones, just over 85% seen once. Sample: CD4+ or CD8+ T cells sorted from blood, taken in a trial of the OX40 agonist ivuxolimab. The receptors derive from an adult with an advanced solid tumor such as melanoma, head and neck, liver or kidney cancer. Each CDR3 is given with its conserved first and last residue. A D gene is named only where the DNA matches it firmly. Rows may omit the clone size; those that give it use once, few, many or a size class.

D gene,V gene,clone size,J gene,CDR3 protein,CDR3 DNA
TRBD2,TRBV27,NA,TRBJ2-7,CASSFAGGRDEQYF,TGTGCCAGCAGTTTCGCCGGGGGGAGGGACGAGCAGTACTTC
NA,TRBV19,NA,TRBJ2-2,CASSIGGTYTGELFF,TGTGCCAGTAGTATAGGCGGGACCTACACCGGGGAGCTGTTTTTT
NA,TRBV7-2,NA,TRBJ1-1,CASSLVPIMNTEAFF,TGTGCCAGCAGCTTAGTTCCGATCATGAACACTGAAGCTTTCTTT
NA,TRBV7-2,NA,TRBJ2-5,CASSPPPNDWETQYF,TGTGCCAGCAGCCCTCCCCCCAACGATTGGGAGACCCAGTACTTC
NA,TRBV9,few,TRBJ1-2,CASSVGEINYGYTF,TGTGCCAGCAGCGTAGGGGAGATTAACTATGGCTACACCTTC
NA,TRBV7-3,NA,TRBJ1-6,CASSLTVTAGSPLHF,TGTGCCAGCAGCTTAACGGTAACAGCAGGTTCACCCCTCCACTTT
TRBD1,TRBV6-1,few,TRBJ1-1,CARGLTGGMNTEAFF,TGTGCCAGGGGATTGACAGGGGGCATGAACACTGAAGCTTTCTTT
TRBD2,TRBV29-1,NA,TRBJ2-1,CSVAASGSNEQFF,TGCAGCGTTGCGGCTAGCGGGAGTAATGAGCAGTTCTTC
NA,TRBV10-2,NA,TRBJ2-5,CASSDPGHPSGETQYF,TGCGCCAGCAGTGACCCGGGACACCCCTCGGGAGAGACCCAGTACTTC
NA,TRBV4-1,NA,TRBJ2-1,CASSRLPPGAQSYNEQFF,TGCGCCAGCAGCCGCCTACCCCCGGGGGCCCAATCCTACAATGAGCAGTTCTTC
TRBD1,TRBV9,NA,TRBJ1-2,CASSVGTVVDYGYTF,TGTGCCAGCAGCGTGGGGACAGTCGTCGACTATGGCTACACCTTC
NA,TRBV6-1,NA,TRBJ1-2,CASSEGPGGSVYGYTF,TGTGCCAGCAGTGAAGGGCCTGGGGGTAGTGTCTATGGCTACACCTTC
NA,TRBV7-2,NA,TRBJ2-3,CASSLAGLDTQYF,TGTGCCAGCAGCTTAGCGGGCCTAGATACGCAGTATTTT
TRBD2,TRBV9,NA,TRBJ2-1,CASSAGLAGGHDEQFF,TGTGCCAGCAGCGCCGGACTAGCGGGGGGCCACGATGAGCAGTTCTTC
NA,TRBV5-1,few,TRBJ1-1,CASSLVQGNTEAFF,TGCGCCAGCAGCTTGGTTCAGGGGAACACTGAAGCTTTCTTT
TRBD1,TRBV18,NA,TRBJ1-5,CASSPGPGQGARGNQPQHF,TGTGCCAGCTCACCGGGGCCGGGACAGGGGGCAAGAGGTAATCAGCCCCAGCATTTT
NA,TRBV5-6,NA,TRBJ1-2,CASSLRPGFGYTF,TGTGCCAGCAGCTTGCGGCCAGGGTTTGGCTACACCTTC
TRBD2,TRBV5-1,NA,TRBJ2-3,CASSHSGGAGDTQYF,TGCGCCAGCAGCCATAGCGGGGGGGCCGGCGATACGCAGTATTTT
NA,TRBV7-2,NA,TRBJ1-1,CASSLGWQNTEAFF,TGTGCCAGCAGCTTAGGGTGGCAGAACACTGAAGCTTTCTTT
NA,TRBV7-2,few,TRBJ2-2,CASSLVQDGELFF,TGTGCCAGCAGCTTAGTACAAGACGGGGAGCTGTTTTTT
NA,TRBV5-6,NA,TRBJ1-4,CASSLAGGAGNEKLFF,TGTGCCAGCAGCTTGGCCGGAGGGGCAGGTAATGAAAAACTGTTTTTT
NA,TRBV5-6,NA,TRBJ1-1,CASSFRGWNTEAFF,TGTGCCAGCAGCTTCAGGGGCTGGAACACTGAAGCTTTCTTT
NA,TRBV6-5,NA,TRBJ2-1,CASSYLGLAYNEQFF,TGTGCCAGCAGTTACCTGGGGCTAGCCTACAATGAGCAGTTCTTC
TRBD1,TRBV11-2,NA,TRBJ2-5,CASRKTGGRETQYF,TGTGCCAGCAGAAAAACAGGGGGGAGGGAGACCCAGTACTTC
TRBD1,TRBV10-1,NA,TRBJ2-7,CAGGPGQGVYEQYF,TGCGCCGGCGGACCGGGACAGGGTGTCTACGAGCAGTACTTC
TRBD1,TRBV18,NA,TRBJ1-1,CASSPGTGKIEAFF,TGTGCCAGCTCACCAGGGACAGGGAAAATTGAAGCTTTCTTT
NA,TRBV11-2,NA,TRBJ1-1,CASSGGAETEAFF,TGTGCCAGCAGCGGCGGAGCGGAGACTGAAGCTTTCTTT
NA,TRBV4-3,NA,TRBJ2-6,CASSQSRHRNSGANVLTF,TGCGCCAGCAGCCAATCCAGACACCGAAACTCTGGGGCCAACGTCCTGACTTTC
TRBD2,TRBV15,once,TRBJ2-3,CATSNIAGASTDTQYF,TGTGCCACCAGCAACATAGCGGGAGCGAGCACAGATACGCAGTATTTT
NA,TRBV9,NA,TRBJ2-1,CASSVGSSYNEQFF,TGTGCCAGCAGCGTAGGTAGCAGCTACAATGAGCAGTTCTTC
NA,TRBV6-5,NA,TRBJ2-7,CASTQSNEQYF,TGTGCCAGCACCCAAAGTAACGAGCAGTACTTC
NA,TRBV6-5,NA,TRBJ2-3,CASRPGHRADTQYF,TGTGCCAGCAGGCCGGGACATCGAGCAGATACGCAGTATTTT
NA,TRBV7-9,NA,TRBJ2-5,CATRSTAVETQYF,TGTGCCACCCGAAGCACGGCGGTAGAGACCCAGTACTTC
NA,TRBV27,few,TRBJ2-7,CASSLLGEASYEQYF,TGTGCCAGCAGTTTACTGGGGGAGGCTAGCTACGAGCAGTACTTC
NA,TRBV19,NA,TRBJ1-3,CASTVGNTIYF,TGTGCGAGTACGGTGGGAAACACCATATATTTT
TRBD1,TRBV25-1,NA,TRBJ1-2,CASSELWTGGGYTF,TGTGCCAGCAGTGAATTATGGACAGGGGGTGGCTACACCTTC
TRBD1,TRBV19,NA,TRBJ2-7,CASRGQGQYEQYF,TGTGCCAGTAGAGGACAGGGGCAATACGAGCAGTACTTC
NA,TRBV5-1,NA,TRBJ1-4,CASSQGPNEKLFF,TGCGCCAGCAGCCAGGGTCCTAATGAAAAACTGTTTTTT
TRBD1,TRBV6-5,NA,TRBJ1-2,CASSYSTRGRDGYTF,TGTGCCAGCAGTTACTCGACCAGGGGGCGGGATGGCTACACCTTC
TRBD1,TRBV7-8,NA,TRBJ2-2,CASSSEQGAVSGELFF,TGTGCCAGCAGCTCTGAACAGGGGGCTGTGTCCGGGGAGCTGTTTTTT
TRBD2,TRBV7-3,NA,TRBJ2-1,CASSLTPSGGAGEQFF,TGTGCCAGCAGCTTAACCCCCAGCGGGGGGGCGGGTGAGCAGTTCTTC